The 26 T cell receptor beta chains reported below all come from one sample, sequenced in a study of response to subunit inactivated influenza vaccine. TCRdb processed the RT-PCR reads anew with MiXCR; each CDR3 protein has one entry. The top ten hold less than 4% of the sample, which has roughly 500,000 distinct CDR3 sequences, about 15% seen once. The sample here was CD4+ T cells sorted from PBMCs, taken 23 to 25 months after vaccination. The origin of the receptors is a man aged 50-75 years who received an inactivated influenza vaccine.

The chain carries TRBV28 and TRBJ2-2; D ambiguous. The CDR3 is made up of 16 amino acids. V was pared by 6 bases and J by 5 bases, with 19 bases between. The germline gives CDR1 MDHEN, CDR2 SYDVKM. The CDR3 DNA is TGTGCCAGCAGCCCACTCGGACGGCCGTCTACCGGGGAGCTGTTTTTT. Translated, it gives CASSPLGRPSTGELFF.

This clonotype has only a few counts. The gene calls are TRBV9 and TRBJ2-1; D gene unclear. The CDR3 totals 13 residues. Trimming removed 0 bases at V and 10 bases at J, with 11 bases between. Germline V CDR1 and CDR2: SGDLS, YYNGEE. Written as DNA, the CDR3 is TGTGCCAGCAGCGTAGCAGTTCAAAGCGAGCAGTTCTTC. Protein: CASSVAVQSEQFF.

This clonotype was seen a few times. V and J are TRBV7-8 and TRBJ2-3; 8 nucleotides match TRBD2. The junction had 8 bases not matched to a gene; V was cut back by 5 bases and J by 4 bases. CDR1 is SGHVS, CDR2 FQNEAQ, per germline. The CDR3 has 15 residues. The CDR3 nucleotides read TGTGCCAGCAGCACGCTGTCGGGGGGGGCAGATACGCAGTATTTT. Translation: CASSTLSGGADTQYF.

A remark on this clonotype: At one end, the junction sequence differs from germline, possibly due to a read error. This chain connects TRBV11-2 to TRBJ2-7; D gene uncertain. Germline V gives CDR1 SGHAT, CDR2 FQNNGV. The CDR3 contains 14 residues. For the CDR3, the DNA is TGCGCCAGCAGCTTAGTTTCCGGATTTGGCGAGCAGTACTTC. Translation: CASSLVSGFGEQYF.

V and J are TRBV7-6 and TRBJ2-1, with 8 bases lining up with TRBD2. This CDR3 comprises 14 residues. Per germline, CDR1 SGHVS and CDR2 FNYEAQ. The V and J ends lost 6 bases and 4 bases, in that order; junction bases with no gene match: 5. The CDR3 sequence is CASSVAGFYNEQFF. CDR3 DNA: TGTGCCAGCAGTGTAGCGGGATTTTACAATGAGCAGTTCTTC.

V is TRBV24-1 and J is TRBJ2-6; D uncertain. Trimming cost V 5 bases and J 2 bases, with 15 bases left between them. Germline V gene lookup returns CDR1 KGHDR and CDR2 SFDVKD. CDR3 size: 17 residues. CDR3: CATSASNGVPGANVLTF. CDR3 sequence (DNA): TGTGCCACCAGTGCCTCCAACGGAGTCCCTGGGGCCAACGTCCTGACTTTC.

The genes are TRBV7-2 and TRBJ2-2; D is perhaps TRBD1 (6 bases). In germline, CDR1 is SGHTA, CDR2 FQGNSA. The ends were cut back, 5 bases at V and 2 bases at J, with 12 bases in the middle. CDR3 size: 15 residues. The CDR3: CASSPGDTNTGELFF. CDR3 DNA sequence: TGTGCCAGCAGCCCAGGGGACACCAACACCGGGGAGCTGTTTTTT.

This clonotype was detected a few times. The CDR3 nucleotides are TGTGCCAGCAGTTATCCCAGGACTAGCGGTTACAATGAGCAGTTCTTC. Translating gives CASSYPRTSGYNEQFF. J is TRBJ2-1 and V is TRBV6-2 or TRBV6-3; 10 bases match TRBD2. The CDR3 totals 16 residues. Germline V CDR1 and CDR2: MNHEY, SVGEGT. V trimming: 3 bases; J trimming: 4 bases; junction bases outside the gene matches: 6.

For the CDR3, the DNA is TGTGCCACCGGGGACAGCCGTTATAGCAATCAGCCCCAGCATTTT. This translates into CATGDSRYSNQPQHF. This chain joins TRBV10-3 and TRBJ1-5; TRBD1 agrees at 7 bases. The CDR3 totals 15 residues. Germline CDR1 is ENHRY and CDR2 is SYGVKD. J lost 0 bases, V lost 10 bases, and 9 bases had no gene match.

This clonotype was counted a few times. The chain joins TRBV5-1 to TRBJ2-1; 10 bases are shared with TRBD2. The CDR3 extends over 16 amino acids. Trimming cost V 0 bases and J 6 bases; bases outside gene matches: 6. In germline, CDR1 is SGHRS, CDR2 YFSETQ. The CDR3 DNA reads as TGCGCCAGCAGCTTGGATGTACTAGCGGGGTCCAATGAGCAGTTCTTC. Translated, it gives CASSLDVLAGSNEQFF.

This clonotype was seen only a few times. The CDR3 DNA reads TGTGCCAGCAGCTCTACGACGGGAAAAAGCTCCTACAATGAGCAGTTCTTC. This gives the protein CASSSTTGKSSYNEQFF. The J gene is TRBJ2-1, the V gene TRBV7-3; weak D call: TRBD2 (5 bases). CDR3 size: 17 residues. With 4 bases removed from V and 0 bases from J, the gap between germline ends came to 16 bases. CDR1 and CDR2 (germline): SGHTA, FQGTGA.

The CDR3 DNA reads TGCAGTGCTAGGTTCCCTCTGGGCAACACCGGGGAGCTGTTTTTT. Its translation: CSARFPLGNTGELFF. V gene TRBV20-1 combines with J gene TRBJ2-2; D is unresolved. The CDR3 runs 15 residues. Germline CDR1 is DFQATT and CDR2 is SNEGSKA (reference sequence). The germline V and J ends were trimmed by 3 bases and 2 bases, with 13 bases remaining between them.

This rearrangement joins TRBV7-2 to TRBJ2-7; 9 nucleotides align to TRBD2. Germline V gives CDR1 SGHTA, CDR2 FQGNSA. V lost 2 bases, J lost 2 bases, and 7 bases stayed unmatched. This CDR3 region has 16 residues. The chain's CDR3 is CASSLLAGWEAYEQYF. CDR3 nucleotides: TGTGCCAGCAGCTTACTAGCGGGATGGGAGGCCTACGAGCAGTACTTC.

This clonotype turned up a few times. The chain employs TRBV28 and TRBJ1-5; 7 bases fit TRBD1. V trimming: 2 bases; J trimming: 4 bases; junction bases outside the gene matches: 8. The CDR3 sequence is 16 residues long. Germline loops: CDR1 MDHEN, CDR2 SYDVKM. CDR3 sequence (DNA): TGTGCCAGCAGTTTAAACTTAGGGGGCAGGAATCAGCCCCAGCATTTT. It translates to CASSLNLGGRNQPQHF.

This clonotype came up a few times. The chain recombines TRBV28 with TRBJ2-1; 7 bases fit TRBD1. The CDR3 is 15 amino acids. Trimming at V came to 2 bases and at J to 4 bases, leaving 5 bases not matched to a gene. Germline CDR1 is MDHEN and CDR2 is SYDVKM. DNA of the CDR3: TGTGCCAGCAGTTTAGCAGGGGGTTTATACAATGAGCAGTTCTTC. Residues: CASSLAGGLYNEQFF. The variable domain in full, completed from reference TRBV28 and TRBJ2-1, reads DVKVTQSSRYLVKRTGEKVFLECVQDMDHENMFWYRQDPGLGLRLIYFSYDVKMKEKGDIPEGYSVSREKKERFSLILESASTNQTSMYLCASSLAGGLYNEQFFGPGTRLTVL.

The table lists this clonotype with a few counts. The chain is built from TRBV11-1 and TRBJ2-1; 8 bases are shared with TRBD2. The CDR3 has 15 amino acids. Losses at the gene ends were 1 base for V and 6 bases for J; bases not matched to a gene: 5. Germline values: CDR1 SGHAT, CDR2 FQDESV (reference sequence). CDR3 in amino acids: CASSLVWLAGNEQFF. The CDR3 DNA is TGTGCCAGCAGCTTAGTGTGGCTAGCGGGCAATGAGCAGTTCTTC.

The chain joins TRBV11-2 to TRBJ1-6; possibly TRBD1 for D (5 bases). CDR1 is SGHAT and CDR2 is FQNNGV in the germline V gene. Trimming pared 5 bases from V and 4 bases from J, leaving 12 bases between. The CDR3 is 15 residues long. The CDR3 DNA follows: TGTGCCAGCAGCCACACGGGGGGATATAATTCACCCCTCCACTTT. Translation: CASSHTGGYNSPLHF. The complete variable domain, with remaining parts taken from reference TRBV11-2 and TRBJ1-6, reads EAGVAQSPRYKIIEKRQSVAFWCNPISGHATLYWYQQILGQGPKLLIQFQNNGVVDDSQLPKDRFSAERLKGVDSTLKIQPAKLEDSAVYLCASSHTGGYNSPLHFGNGTRLTVT.

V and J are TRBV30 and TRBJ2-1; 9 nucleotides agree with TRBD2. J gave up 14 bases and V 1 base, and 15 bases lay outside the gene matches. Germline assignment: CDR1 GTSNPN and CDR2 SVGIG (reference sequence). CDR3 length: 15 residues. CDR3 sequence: CAWSAPSGIIYGKFF. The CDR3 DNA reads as TGTGCCTGGAGTGCTCCTAGCGGGATAATCTACGGGAAGTTCTTC.

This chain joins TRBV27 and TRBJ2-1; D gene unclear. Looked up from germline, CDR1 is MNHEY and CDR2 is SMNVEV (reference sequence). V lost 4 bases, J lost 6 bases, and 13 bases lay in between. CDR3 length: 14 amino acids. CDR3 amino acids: CASSSRPRGNEQFF. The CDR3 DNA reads TGTGCCAGCAGTTCAAGGCCAAGAGGCAATGAGCAGTTCTTC.

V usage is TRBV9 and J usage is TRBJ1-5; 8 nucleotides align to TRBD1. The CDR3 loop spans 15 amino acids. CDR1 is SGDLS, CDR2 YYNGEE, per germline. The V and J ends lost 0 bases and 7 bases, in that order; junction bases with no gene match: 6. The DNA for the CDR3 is TGTGCCAGCAGCGTAGGACAGGGGTGGGACCAGCCCCAGCATTTT. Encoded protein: CASSVGQGWDQPQHF. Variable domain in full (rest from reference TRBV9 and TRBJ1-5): DSGVTQTPKHLITATGQRVTLRCSPRSGDLSVYWYQQSLDQGLQFLIQYYNGEERAKGNILERFSAQQFPDLHSELNLSSLELGDSALYFCASSVGQGWDQPQHFGDGTRLSIL.

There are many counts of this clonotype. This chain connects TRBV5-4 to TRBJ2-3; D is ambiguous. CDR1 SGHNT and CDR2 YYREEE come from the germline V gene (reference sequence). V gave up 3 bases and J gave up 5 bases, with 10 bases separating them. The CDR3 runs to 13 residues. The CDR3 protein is CASSSPAQDTQYF. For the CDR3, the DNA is TGTGCCAGCAGCTCGCCCGCACAAGATACGCAGTATTTT.

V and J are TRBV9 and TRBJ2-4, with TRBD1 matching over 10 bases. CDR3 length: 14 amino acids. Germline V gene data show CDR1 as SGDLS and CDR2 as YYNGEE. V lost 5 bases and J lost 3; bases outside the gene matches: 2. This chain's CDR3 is CASSGQGDKNIQYF. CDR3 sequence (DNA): TGTGCCAGCAGTGGACAGGGGGACAAAAACATTCAGTACTTC. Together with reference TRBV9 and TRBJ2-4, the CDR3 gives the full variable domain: DSGVTQTPKHLITATGQRVTLRCSPRSGDLSVYWYQQSLDQGLQFLIQYYNGEERAKGNILERFSAQQFPDLHSELNLSSLELGDSALYFCASSGQGDKNIQYFGAGTRLSVL.

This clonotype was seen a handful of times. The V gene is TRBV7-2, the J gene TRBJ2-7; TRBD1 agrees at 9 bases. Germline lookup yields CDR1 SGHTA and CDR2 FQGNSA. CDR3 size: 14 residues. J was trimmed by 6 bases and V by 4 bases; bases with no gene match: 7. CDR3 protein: CASSSTGGAGEQYF. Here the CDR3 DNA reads TGTGCCAGCAGCTCGACAGGGGGAGCGGGCGAGCAGTACTTC. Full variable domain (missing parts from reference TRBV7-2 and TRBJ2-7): GAGVSQSPSNKVTEKGKDVELRCDPISGHTALYWYRQSLGQGLEFLIYFQGNSAPDKSGLPSDRFSAERTGGSVSTLTIQRTQQEDSAVYLCASSSTGGAGEQYFGPGTRLTVT.

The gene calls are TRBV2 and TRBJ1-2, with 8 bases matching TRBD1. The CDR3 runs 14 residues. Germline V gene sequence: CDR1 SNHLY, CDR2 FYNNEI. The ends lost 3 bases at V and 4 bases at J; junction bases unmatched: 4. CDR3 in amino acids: CASSEWDRSYGYTF. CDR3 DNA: TGTGCCAGCAGTGAGTGGGACAGGAGCTATGGCTACACCTTC.

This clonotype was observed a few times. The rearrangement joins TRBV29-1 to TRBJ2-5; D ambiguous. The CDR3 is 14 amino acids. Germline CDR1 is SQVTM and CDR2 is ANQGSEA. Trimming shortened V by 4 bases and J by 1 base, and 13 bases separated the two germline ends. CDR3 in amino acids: CSVAGRRFQETQYF. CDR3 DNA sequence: TGCAGCGTTGCGGGTCGGCGGTTCCAAGAGACCCAGTACTTC.

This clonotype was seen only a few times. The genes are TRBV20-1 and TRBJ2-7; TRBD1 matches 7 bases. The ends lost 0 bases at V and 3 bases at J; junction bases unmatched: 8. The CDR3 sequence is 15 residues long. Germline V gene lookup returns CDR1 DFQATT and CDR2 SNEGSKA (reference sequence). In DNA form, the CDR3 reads TGCAGTGCTAGAGATAGGGGACAGTCCTTCTACGAGCAGTACTTC. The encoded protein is CSARDRGQSFYEQYF.